These T cell receptor beta chains were read from a single sample in a study of blood T cell repertoires in COVID-19. Sequencing used immunoSEQ multiplex PCR; TCRdb keeps in-frame clones, though not all of them. The profile shows around 170,000 clones, 70% to 90% of them singletons. The sequenced sample consisted of peripheral blood. The receptors come from a man aged 60 to 75 with COVID-19, enrolled during active disease. The CDR3 runs from the conserved cysteine through the conserved F or W. A D gene is named only where the DNA matches it firmly. Rows give clone size only sometimes, using once, few, many, or a class for an expanded clone.

V gene	clone size	J gene	D gene	CDR3 DNA	CDR3 protein
TRBV6-2/TRBV6-3	-	TRBJ2-7	TRBD2	TGTGCCAGCAGTTATTCGGGGACTAGCGGATACTACGAGCAGTACTTC	CASSYSGTSGYYEQYF
TRBV4-2	-	TRBJ1-6	-	TGTGCCAGCAGACCCGACAGTAACTCCTATAATTCACCCCTCCACTTT	CASRPDSNSYNSPLHF
TRBV9	-	TRBJ2-1	-	TGTGCCAGCAGCCCTTTCGTTAGAGATGAGCAGTTCTTC	CASSPFVRDEQFF
TRBV7-2	once	TRBJ1-2	TRBD1	TGTGCCAGCAGCGGCGGGACAGGGGAATATGGCTACACCTTC	CASSGGTGEYGYTF
TRBV21-1	-	TRBJ2-7	-	TGTGCCAGCAGAAGACCGGGACAGGAGAACTACGAGCAGTACTTC	CASRRPGQENYEQYF
TRBV9	few	TRBJ1-6	-	TGTGCCAGCAGCGTAGCAGGGTTGGATTCACCCCTCCACTTT	CASSVAGLDSPLHF
TRBV12-5	-	TRBJ2-7	TRBD1	TGTGCTAGTGGTAACAATGGACAGGGACCCTACGAGCAGTACTTC	CASGNNGQGPYEQYF
TRBV7-9	-	TRBJ1-1	-	TGTGCCAGCAGCTCAAAGAGGAGGAATGAAGCTTTCTTT	CASSSKRRNEAFF
TRBV3-1/TRBV3-2	-	TRBJ2-1	-	TGTGCCAGCAGCCAAGATGGGGGGAAGCAGTTCTTC	CASSQDGGKQFF
TRBV19	few	TRBJ2-6	-	TGTGCCAGTAGTATCCCGGACAGCCACTCTGGGGCCAACGTCCTGACTTTC	CASSIPDSHSGANVLTF
TRBV3-1/TRBV3-2	-	TRBJ1-1	TRBD1	TGTGCCAGCAGCCCATGGGGGGCCGGGACAGCGTACACTGAAGCTTTCTTT	CASSPWGAGTAYTEAFF
TRBV6-5	once	TRBJ2-1	-	TGTGCCAGCACGCCGGTACAGGGCGCCGGGCATGAGCAGTTCTTC	CASTPVQGAGHEQFF
TRBV6-5	few	TRBJ1-1	-	TGTGCCAGCAGGCGACAGACGAACACTGAAGCTTTCTTT	CASRRQTNTEAFF
TRBV14	-	TRBJ1-1	-	TGTGCCAGCAGCCCGGGACAATGGGGCACTGAAGCTTTCTTT	CASSPGQWGTEAFF
TRBV19	once	TRBJ2-2	-	TGTGCCAGTCACCCCTATTCGAACACCGGGGAGCTGTTTTTT	CASHPYSNTGELFF
TRBV7-2	-	TRBJ2-1	-	TGTGCCAGCAGATCAGGGTATGAGCAGTTCTTC	CASRSGYEQFF
TRBV15	-	TRBJ1-2	-	TGTGCCACCAGCAGATATACAGGGACCTATGGCTACACCTTC	CATSRYTGTYGYTF
TRBV5-4	-	TRBJ1-1	TRBD1	TGTGCCAGCAGCCTGTCGACAGGGACCATCCCTGAAGCTTTCTTT	CASSLSTGTIPEAFF
TRBV29-1	-	TRBJ2-2	TRBD1	TGCAGCGTTGGACAGGGTTGGAACACCGGGGAGCTGTTTTTT	CSVGQGWNTGELFF
TRBV6-1	-	TRBJ1-6	-	TGTGCCAGCAGTGAAACAGGAGCCCCCCCCCTCCACTTT	CASSETGAPPLHF
TRBV9	-	TRBJ2-7	-	TGTGCCAGCAGCGTAGGAGGATGGTATAACGAGCAGTACTTC	CASSVGGWYNEQYF
TRBV24-1	-	TRBJ2-1	TRBD2	TGTGCCACCAGTACAGAAGCGGGAAGAAGCTACAATGAGCAGTTCTTC	CATSTEAGRSYNEQFF
TRBV30	-	TRBJ2-1	-	TGTGCCCGAAATCGGGGGAGCTCCTACAATGAGCAGTTCTTC	CARNRGSSYNEQFF
TRBV11-2	-	TRBJ1-2	-	TGTGCCAGCAGACCAGATCGTACCTCCTATGGCTACACCTTC	CASRPDRTSYGYTF
TRBV10-3	-	TRBJ1-1	-	TGTGCCATCAGTGGGACAGTCAACACTGAAGCTTTCTTT	CAISGTVNTEAFF
TRBV24-1	few	TRBJ2-5	-	TGTGCCACCAGCGATTCGGGGGTCAAGATTGGCGCGACCCAGTACTTC	CATSDSGVKIGATQYF
TRBV7-2	-	TRBJ2-3	TRBD2	TGTGCCAGCAGGTCGGGACTAGCGGTTAAAGATACGCAGTATTTT	CASRSGLAVKDTQYF
TRBV6-2/TRBV6-3	once	TRBJ1-2	-	TGTGCCAGCAGTGAGATGCTCTATGGCTACACCTTC	CASSEMLYGYTF
TRBV7-2	once	TRBJ1-1	-	TGTGCCAGCAGCTCCGCCCCAGGGTTGGGCACTGAAGCTTTCTTT	CASSSAPGLGTEAFF
TRBV28	few	TRBJ1-5	TRBD1	TGTGCCAGCAGTCTACGTCGACAGGGGGTAGGCCAGCCCCAGCATTTT	CASSLRRQGVGQPQHF
TRBV9	few	TRBJ1-6	TRBD1	TGTGCCAGCAGCGTAGAGGACAGGGGGGGTTCACCCCTCCACTTT	CASSVEDRGGSPLHF
TRBV10-3	-	TRBJ2-1	-	TGTGCCATCAGTGAGGGGGGGGGCGCGTACAATGAGCAGTTCTTC	CAISEGGGAYNEQFF
TRBV7-9	-	TRBJ1-6	TRBD1	TGTGCCATTACTACCGGGACAGGGGATAATTCACCCCTCCACTTT	CAITTGTGDNSPLHF
TRBV28	-	TRBJ1-2	TRBD1	TGTGCCAGCAGCGCAGCCGGGACAGGGTCCTATGGCTACACCTTC	CASSAAGTGSYGYTF
TRBV27	-	TRBJ1-2	-	TGTGCCAGCAGTTCAGACCGGAAAGCCGAGCGTGGCTACACCTTC	CASSSDRKAERGYTF
TRBV6-1	-	TRBJ2-5	TRBD1	TGTGCCAGCAGTAGGGGACAGACCCAAGAGACCCAGTACTTC	CASSRGQTQETQYF
TRBV14	-	TRBJ1-6	TRBD1	TGTGCCAGCAGCGCCCAACCGACAGGGCCCCTCCACTTT	CASSAQPTGPLHF
TRBV28	-	TRBJ1-1	-	TGTGCCAGCAGTCGCGAACAGGGTGCTTTGACTGAAGCTTTCTTT	CASSREQGALTEAFF
TRBV19	-	TRBJ2-2	-	TGTGCCAGTACTCACATGTCCCTCGCAACCGGGGAGCTGTTTTTT	CASTHMSLATGELFF
TRBV3-1/TRBV3-2	-	TRBJ2-1	TRBD2	TGTGCCAGCAGTCCCGGGACTAGTGGCTATGAGCAGTTCTTC	CASSPGTSGYEQFF
TRBV5-6	once	TRBJ1-5	TRBD1	TGTGCCAGCAGCGCTATACAGGGGAGCCAGCCCCAGCATTTT	CASSAIQGSQPQHF